This entry lists 24 T cell receptor beta chains sequenced from one sample in a study of T-cell reconstitution after alpha-beta-depleted transplantation in children. A TCRbeta library incorporating unique molecular identifiers was prepared. A single record per CDR3 protein comes from TCRdb applying MiXCR to the PCR reads. The sample carries approximately 250,000 distinct CDR3 sequences, around 9.7% recorded once. Sequencing was performed on PBMCs from the stem cell graft donor, taken from the stem cell graft. The receptors derive from a human donor who donated a stem cell graft to a child with SCID.

This clonotype has at least ten counts. This chain connects TRBV29-1 to TRBJ2-3; D may be TRBD1 (6 bases). The CDR3 contains 14 residues. CDR1 and CDR2 (germline): SQVTM, ANQGSEA. V lost 5 bases to trimming and J lost 4 bases, with 16 bases between them. The CDR3 coding sequence is TGCAGCGTTAACGAGGACAGAAGCGCAGATACGCAGTATTTT. The encoded protein is CSVNEDRSADTQYF.

The sample holds many counts of this clonotype. The rearrangement joins TRBV20-1 to TRBJ1-6; maybe TRBD1 (6 bases). In germline, CDR1 is DFQATT, CDR2 SNEGSKA (reference sequence). The CDR3 extends over 13 amino acids. V gave up 3 bases and J gave up 6 bases, with 9 bases separating them. CDR3 sequence: CSASRTVNSPLHF. The CDR3 nucleotides read TGCAGTGCTAGTAGGACAGTTAATTCACCCCTCCACTTT.

This clonotype appeared many times. This chain uses TRBV5-1 with TRBJ1-1; 9 bases line up with TRBD1. Germline V CDR1 and CDR2: SGHRS, YFSETQ. V lost 5 bases to trimming and J lost 3 bases; unmatched junction nucleotides: 2. The CDR3 consists of 13 residues. The CDR3 reads CASRRQGDTEAFF. In DNA, the CDR3 is TGCGCCAGCAGAAGACAGGGGGACACTGAAGCTTTCTTT.

At least ten counts were recorded for this clonotype. CDR3 sequence: CSAYPQRRVSNTEAFF. The CDR3 DNA reads TGCAGTGCTTACCCCCAGCGGAGGGTATCGAACACTGAAGCTTTCTTT. The chain combines TRBV20-1 with TRBJ1-1; D uncertain. The CDR3 length is 16 residues. V lost 5 bases to trimming and J lost 1 base, with 20 bases between them. In germline, CDR1 is DFQATT, CDR2 SNEGSKA (reference sequence).

This clonotype was found many times. The genes are TRBV27 and TRBJ1-2; the match to TRBD1 covers 7 bases. The V gene end was trimmed by 6 bases and the J gene end by 4 bases; junction bases not matched to a gene: 11. Per the germline V gene, CDR1 is MNHEY and CDR2 is SMNVEV (reference sequence). The CDR3 loop spans 15 amino acids. The CDR3 is CASSQIEGAGYGYTF. The CDR3 DNA reads as TGTGCCAGCAGCCAAATTGAGGGGGCTGGCTATGGCTACACCTTC.

This clonotype has a count of ten or more. V is TRBV5-1 and J is TRBJ1-6; D gene uncertain. CDR3 length: 17 residues. Germline V gives CDR1 SGHRS, CDR2 YFSETQ. The V gene lost 4 bases and the J gene lost 0 bases, with 14 bases spanning the gap. DNA of the CDR3: TGCGCCAGCAGCCCTTCGGAGAGCGGCTCCTATAATTCACCCCTCCACTTT. Its translation is CASSPSESGSYNSPLHF.

This clonotype was detected ten times or more. The chain recombines TRBV5-6 with TRBJ1-1; 8 bases are shared with TRBD1. Per germline, CDR1 SGHDT and CDR2 YYEEEE. CDR3 size: 14 residues. The ends lost 1 base at V and 4 bases at J; junction bases unmatched: 3. In DNA, the CDR3 is TGTGCCAGCAGCTTGTGGGACAGGCTCACTGAAGCTTTCTTT. Translation: CASSLWDRLTEAFF.

This clonotype has a count of ten or more. The chain couples TRBV7-2 to TRBJ2-7; D is unresolved. The CDR3 consists of 14 residues. V was shortened by 5 bases and J by 2 bases, with 13 bases between the two germline ends. CDR1 is SGHTA, CDR2 FQGNSA, per germline. The DNA of the CDR3 is TGTGCCAGCAGCCCTTTTGGCGGAGCCTACGAGCAGTACTTC. This sequence encodes CASSPFGGAYEQYF.

This clonotype was seen repeatedly, ten times or more. The V call is TRBV5-1, the J call TRBJ1-1; a weak D match, TRBD1 (5 bases). The CDR3 is 13 amino acids. The V and J ends lost 4 bases and 4 bases respectively, with 11 bases between them. CDR1 and CDR2 (germline): SGHRS, YFSETQ. In DNA, the CDR3 is TGCGCCAGCAGCCTGGGACGGCTCACTGAAGCTTTCTTT. It translates to CASSLGRLTEAFF.

This clonotype was recorded a few times. This chain connects TRBV5-1 to TRBJ1-2; D possibly corresponds to TRBD1 (5 bases). Trimming took off 2 bases at V and 0 bases at J, with 17 bases between the two ends. The CDR3 runs to 17 residues. CDR1 and CDR2 (germline): SGHRS, YFSETQ. The CDR3 nucleotides are TGCGCCAGCAGCTTATCAACCACAGGATTAGCTAACTATGGCTACACCTTC. Protein product: CASSLSTTGLANYGYTF.

This clonotype was detected ten times or more. The J gene is TRBJ1-1, the V gene TRBV5-1; perhaps TRBD1 as D (6 bases). The length of the CDR3 is 14 residues. V dropped 4 bases and J dropped 1 base, with 11 bases sitting between them. The germline V gene has CDR1 SGHRS and CDR2 YFSETQ. CDR3 loop: CASSPGARNTEAFF. CDR3 nucleotides: TGCGCCAGCAGCCCAGGGGCCCGGAACACTGAAGCTTTCTTT.

Many counts were recorded for this clonotype. This rearrangement joins TRBV20-1 to TRBJ1-1; weak D call: TRBD1 (6 bases). V gave up 3 bases and J gave up 0 bases, with 14 bases separating them. The CDR3 spans 15 residues. The germline V gene encodes CDR1 DFQATT and CDR2 SNEGSKA (reference sequence). The CDR3 DNA is TGCAGTGCTAGTTCTCAGGGGCCCATGAACACTGAAGCTTTCTTT. Translation gives CSASSQGPMNTEAFF.

There are many counts of this clonotype. The chain couples TRBV7-9 to TRBJ2-2; D ambiguous. Germline V gives CDR1 SEHNR, CDR2 FQNEAQ (reference sequence). Deletions cut 8 bases from V and 2 bases from J, with 9 bases between. The CDR3 covers 13 residues. This chain's CDR3 is CASELLNTGELFF. In DNA, the CDR3 is TGTGCCAGCGAACTCCTAAACACCGGGGAGCTGTTTTTT.

This clonotype was detected only a few times. V is TRBV27 and J is TRBJ1-3, with no clear D. Looked up from germline, CDR1 is MNHEY and CDR2 is SMNVEV (reference sequence). The CDR3 runs to 14 residues. Trimming cost V 5 bases and J 2 bases, with 10 bases left between them. The chain's CDR3 is CASSPLAPGNTIYF. The CDR3 DNA reads as TGTGCCAGCAGTCCCCTGGCCCCTGGAAACACCATATATTTT.

This clonotype was seen at least ten times. The genes are TRBV7-6 and TRBJ2-2, with 7 bases lining up with TRBD1. Germline CDR1 and CDR2: SGHVS and FNYEAQ. The V gene end was trimmed by 1 base and the J gene end by 4 bases; junction bases not matched to a gene: 6. CDR3 length: 16 residues. In DNA, the CDR3 is TGTGCCAGCAGCTTAGATTCGGGACAGCCCACCGGGGAGCTGTTTTTT. It translates to CASSLDSGQPTGELFF. The full variable domain, completed using reference TRBV7-6 and TRBJ2-2, is GAGVSQSPRYKVTKRGQDVALRCDPISGHVSLYWYRQALGQGPEFLTYFNYEAQQDKSGLPNDRFSAERPEGSISTLTIQRTEQRDSAMYRCASSLDSGQPTGELFFGEGSRLTVL.

This clonotype appeared many times. The V and J genes are TRBV5-1 and TRBJ2-2; D is possibly TRBD1 (5 bases). The ends were cut back, 1 base at V and 5 bases at J, with 12 bases in the middle. Germline CDR1 reads SGHRS; CDR2 reads YFSETQ. The CDR3 extends over 15 amino acids. CDR3 protein: CASSLTGQGTGELFF. In DNA, the CDR3 is TGCGCCAGCAGCTTGACAGGTCAAGGGACCGGGGAGCTGTTTTTT.

In its sample, this clonotype was seen a few times. The chain recombines TRBV20-1 with TRBJ2-1, with TRBD1 matching over 7 bases. Germline values: CDR1 DFQATT, CDR2 SNEGSKA (reference sequence). The CDR3 length is 12 residues. V was pared by 6 bases and J by 7 bases, with 6 bases of the junction left unmatched. In nucleotides, the CDR3 is TGCAGTGCGGACCGGGACAGAAATGAGCAGTTCTTC. Amino acids: CSADRDRNEQFF.

The table lists this clonotype with many counts. The chain links TRBV6-1 to TRBJ1-1; tentative D call: TRBD1 (5 bases). V was clipped by 5 bases and J by 3 bases, with 22 bases between them. Germline values: CDR1 MNHNS, CDR2 SASEGT. The CDR3 has 17 amino acids. Written as DNA, the CDR3 is TGTGCCAGCAGTATATCCCCCCCGGCCTCAGGGTACACTGAAGCTTTCTTT. Translating it yields CASSISPPASGYTEAFF.

This clonotype was observed many times. The rearrangement uses TRBV15 and TRBJ2-2, with 7 bases that match TRBD1. Germline CDR1 is LNHNV and CDR2 is YYDKDF (reference sequence). CDR3 length equals 18 residues. V lost 0 bases to trimming and J lost 2 bases; unmatched junction nucleotides: 9. The CDR3, as DNA: TGTGCCACCAGCAGAGATTACTTCGGGACAGCTAACACCGGGGAGCTGTTTTTT. Its translation is CATSRDYFGTANTGELFF.

The chain employs TRBV7-9 and TRBJ2-1; 9 nucleotides agree with TRBD2. Germline V gene data show CDR1 as SEHNR and CDR2 as FQNEAQ (reference sequence). The trim removed 3 bases at V and 3 bases at J, leaving 6 bases unmatched. There are 16 residues in the CDR3. The CDR3 DNA is TGTGCCAGCAGCTTTTCCGCGGGGGGGCTCTACAATGAGCAGTTCTTC. It yields the protein CASSFSAGGLYNEQFF.

This clonotype was picked up many times. The CDR3 here is CASSLGQAPFGQYF. CDR3 DNA sequence: TGTGCCAGCAGTTTGGGACAGGCTCCCTTTGGGCAGTACTTC. The gene calls are TRBV12-3 or TRBV12-4 and TRBJ2-7; 8 nucleotides align to TRBD1. Losses at the gene ends were 3 bases for V and 9 bases for J; bases not matched to a gene: 10. The CDR3 contains 14 residues.

This clonotype was observed at least ten times. J is TRBJ1-5 and V is TRBV20-1; D may be TRBD1 (6 bases). Germline-derived CDR1 and CDR2 are DFQATT and SNEGSKA (reference sequence). V was shortened by 5 bases and J by 8 bases, with 10 bases between the two germline ends. CDR3 size: 11 residues. This chain's CDR3 is CSAAGEEPQHF. The CDR3 bases are TGCAGTGCTGCAGGGGAGGAGCCCCAGCATTTT.

This clonotype was seen repeatedly, ten times or more. The chain is built from TRBV5-1 and TRBJ1-1; D is possibly TRBD1 (5 bases). Germline CDR1 is SGHRS and CDR2 is YFSETQ. This CDR3 contains 13 residues. V lost 0 bases to trimming and J lost 8 bases, with 11 bases between them. CDR3 sequence (DNA): TGCGCCAGCAGCTTGGCGGACATTTCGGAAGCTTTCTTT. Protein product: CASSLADISEAFF.

This clonotype was observed at least ten times. The chain recombines TRBV4-3 with TRBJ1-6; possible D gene TRBD1, 5 bases. Germline V CDR1 and CDR2: LGHNA, YSLEER. The V end lost 4 bases, the J end lost 3 bases, and 13 bases lay between the germline ends. The CDR3 has 16 amino acids. CDR3 loop: CASSPRGALYNSPLHF. In DNA, the CDR3 is TGCGCCAGCAGCCCCCGAGGGGCACTCTATAATTCACCCCTCCACTTT.